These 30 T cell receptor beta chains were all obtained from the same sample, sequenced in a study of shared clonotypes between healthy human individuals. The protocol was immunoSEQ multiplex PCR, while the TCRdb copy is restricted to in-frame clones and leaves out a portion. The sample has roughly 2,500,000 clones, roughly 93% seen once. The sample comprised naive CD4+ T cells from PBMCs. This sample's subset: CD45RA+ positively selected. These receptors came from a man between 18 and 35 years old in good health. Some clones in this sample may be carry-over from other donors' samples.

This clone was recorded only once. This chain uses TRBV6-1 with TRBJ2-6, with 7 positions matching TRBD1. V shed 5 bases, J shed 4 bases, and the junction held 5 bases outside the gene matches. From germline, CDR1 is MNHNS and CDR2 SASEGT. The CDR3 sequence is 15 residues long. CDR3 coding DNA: TGTGCCAGCAGTAGTGGGACAGAAGGGGCCAACGTCCTGACTTTC. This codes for CASSSGTEGANVLTF.

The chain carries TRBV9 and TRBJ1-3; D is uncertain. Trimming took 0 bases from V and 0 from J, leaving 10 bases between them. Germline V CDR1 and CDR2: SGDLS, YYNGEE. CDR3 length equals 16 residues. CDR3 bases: TGTGCCAGCAGCGTAGCTTCGGGTATCTCTGGAAACACCATATATTTT. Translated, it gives CASSVASGISGNTIYF.

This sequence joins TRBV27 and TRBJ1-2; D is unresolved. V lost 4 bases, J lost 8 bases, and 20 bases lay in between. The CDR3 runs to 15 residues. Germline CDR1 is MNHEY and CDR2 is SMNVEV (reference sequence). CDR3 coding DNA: TGTGCCAGCAGTTGGAGAGCCAGTAAGAGAAACGGCTACACCTTC. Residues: CASSWRASKRNGYTF.

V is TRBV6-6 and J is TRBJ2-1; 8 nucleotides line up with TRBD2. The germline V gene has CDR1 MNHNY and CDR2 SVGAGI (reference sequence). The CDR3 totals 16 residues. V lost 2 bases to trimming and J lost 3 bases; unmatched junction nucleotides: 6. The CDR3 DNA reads TGTGCCAGCAGTTACGGGGCGGGAGGCTACTACAATGAGCAGTTCTTC. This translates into CASSYGAGGYYNEQFF.

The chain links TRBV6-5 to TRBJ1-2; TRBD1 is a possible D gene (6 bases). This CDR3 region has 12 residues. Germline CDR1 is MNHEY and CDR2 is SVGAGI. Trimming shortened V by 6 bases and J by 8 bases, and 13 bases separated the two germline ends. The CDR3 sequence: CASRRYTGGYTF. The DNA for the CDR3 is TGTGCCAGCAGACGGTATACAGGGGGCTACACCTTC.

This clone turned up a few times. The CDR3 loop is CASSPEANYGYTF. For the CDR3, the DNA is TGCGCCAGCAGCCCGGAGGCTAACTATGGCTACACCTTC. V usage is TRBV5-1 and J usage is TRBJ1-2; D is ambiguous. V shed 4 bases and J shed 0 bases, with 7 bases lying between them. The CDR3 extends over 13 amino acids. The germline gives CDR1 SGHRS, CDR2 YFSETQ.

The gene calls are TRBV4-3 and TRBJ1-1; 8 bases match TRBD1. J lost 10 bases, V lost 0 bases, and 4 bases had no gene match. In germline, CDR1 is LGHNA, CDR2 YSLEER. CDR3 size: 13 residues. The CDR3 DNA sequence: TGCGCCAGCAGCCAAGATAGGACAGGGAGAGCTTTCTTT. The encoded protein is CASSQDRTGRAFF.

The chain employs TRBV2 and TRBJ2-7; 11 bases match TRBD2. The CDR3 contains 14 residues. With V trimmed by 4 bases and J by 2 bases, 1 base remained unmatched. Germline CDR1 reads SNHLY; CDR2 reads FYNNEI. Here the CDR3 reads CASSGLAGTYEQYF. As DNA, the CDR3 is TGTGCCAGCAGTGGACTAGCGGGAACCTACGAGCAGTACTTC.

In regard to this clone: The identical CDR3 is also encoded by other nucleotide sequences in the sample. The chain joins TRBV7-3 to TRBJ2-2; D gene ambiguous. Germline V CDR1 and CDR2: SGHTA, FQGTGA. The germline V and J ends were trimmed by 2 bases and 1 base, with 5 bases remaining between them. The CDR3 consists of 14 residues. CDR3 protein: CASSLSGNTGELFF. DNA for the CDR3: TGTGCCAGCAGCTTATCGGGGAACACCGGGGAGCTGTTTTTT.

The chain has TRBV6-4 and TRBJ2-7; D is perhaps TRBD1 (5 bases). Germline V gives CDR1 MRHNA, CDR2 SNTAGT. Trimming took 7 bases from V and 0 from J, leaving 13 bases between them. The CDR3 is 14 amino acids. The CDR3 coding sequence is TGTGCCAGCATTTGGCAGGGCCCCTCCTACGAGCAGTACTTC. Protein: CASIWQGPSYEQYF.

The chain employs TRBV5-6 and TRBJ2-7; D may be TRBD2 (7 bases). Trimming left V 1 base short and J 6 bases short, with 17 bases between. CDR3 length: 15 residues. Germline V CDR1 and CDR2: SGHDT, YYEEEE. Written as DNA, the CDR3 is TGTGCCAGCAGCTTGCGGGGTGGGAGGGGGGTCGAGCAGTACTTC. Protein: CASSLRGGRGVEQYF.

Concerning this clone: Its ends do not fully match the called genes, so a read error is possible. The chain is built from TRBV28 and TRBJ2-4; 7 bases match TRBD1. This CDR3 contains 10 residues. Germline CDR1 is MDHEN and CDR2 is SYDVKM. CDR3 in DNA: TGTGCCAGCACTCCTAGGGGGCCTAAGTTC. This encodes CASTPRGPKF.

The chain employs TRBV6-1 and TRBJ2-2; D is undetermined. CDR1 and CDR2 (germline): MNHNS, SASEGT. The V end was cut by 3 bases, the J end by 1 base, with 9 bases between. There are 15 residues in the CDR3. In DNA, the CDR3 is TGTGCCAGCAGTGACTTTTTGGAGAACACCGGGGAGCTGTTTTTT. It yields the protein CASSDFLENTGELFF.

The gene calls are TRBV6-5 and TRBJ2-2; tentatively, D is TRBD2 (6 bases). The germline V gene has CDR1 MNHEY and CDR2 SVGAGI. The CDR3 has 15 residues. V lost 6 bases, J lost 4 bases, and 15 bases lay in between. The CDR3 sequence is CASRRPRGTTGELFF. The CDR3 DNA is TGTGCCAGCAGGCGACCACGGGGGACCACCGGGGAGCTGTTTTTT.

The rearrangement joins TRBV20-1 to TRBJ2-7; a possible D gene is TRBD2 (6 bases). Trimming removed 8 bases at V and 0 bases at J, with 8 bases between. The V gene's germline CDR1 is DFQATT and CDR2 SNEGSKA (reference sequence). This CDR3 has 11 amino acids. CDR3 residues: CSSGFSYEQYF. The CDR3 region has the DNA TGCAGTAGCGGGTTCTCCTACGAGCAGTACTTC.

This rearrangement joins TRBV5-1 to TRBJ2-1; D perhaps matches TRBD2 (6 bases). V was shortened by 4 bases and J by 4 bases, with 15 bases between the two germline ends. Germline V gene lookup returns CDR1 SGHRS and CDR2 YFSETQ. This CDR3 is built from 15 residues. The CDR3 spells CASSGDPGTYNEQFF. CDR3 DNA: TGCGCCAGCAGCGGAGATCCGGGGACTTACAATGAGCAGTTCTTC.

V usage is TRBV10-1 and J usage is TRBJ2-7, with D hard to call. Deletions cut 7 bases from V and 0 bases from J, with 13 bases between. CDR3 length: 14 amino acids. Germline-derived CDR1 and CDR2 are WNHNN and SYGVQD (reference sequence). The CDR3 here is CASIYASPSYEQYF. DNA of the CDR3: TGCGCCAGCATCTACGCGTCGCCCTCCTACGAGCAGTACTTC.

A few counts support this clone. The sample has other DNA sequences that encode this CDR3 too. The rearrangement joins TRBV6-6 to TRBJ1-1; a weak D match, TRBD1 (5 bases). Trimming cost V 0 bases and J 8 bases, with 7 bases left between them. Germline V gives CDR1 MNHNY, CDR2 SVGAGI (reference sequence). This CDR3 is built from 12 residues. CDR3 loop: CASSYSRGEAFF. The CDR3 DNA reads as TGTGCCAGCAGTTACTCGCGGGGGGAAGCTTTCTTT.

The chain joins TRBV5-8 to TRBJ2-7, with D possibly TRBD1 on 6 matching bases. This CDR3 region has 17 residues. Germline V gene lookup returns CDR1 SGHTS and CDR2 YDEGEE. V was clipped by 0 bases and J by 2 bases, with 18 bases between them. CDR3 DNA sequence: TGTGCCAGCAGCTTGGACAGGGATAAGACCTTTACCTACGAGCAGTACTTC. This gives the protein CASSLDRDKTFTYEQYF. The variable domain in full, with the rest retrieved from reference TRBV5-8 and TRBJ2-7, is EAGVTQSPTHLIKTRGQQATLRCSPISGHTSVYWYQQALGLGLQFLLWYDEGEERNRGNFPPRFSGRQFPNYSSELNVNALELEDSALYLCASSLDRDKTFTYEQYFGPGTRLTVT.

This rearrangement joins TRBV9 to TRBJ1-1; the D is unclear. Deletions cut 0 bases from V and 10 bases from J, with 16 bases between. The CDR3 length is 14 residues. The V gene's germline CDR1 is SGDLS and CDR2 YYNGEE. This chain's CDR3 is CASSVGRGTSGAFF. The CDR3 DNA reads TGTGCCAGCAGCGTAGGTCGAGGCACCTCAGGAGCTTTCTTT.

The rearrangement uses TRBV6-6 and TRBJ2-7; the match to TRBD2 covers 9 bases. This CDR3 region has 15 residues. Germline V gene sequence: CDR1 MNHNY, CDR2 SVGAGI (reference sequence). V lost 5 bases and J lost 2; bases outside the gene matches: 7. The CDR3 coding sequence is TGTGCCAGCAGTACCGAGGCGGGAGGGCCCTACGAGCAGTACTTC. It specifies CASSTEAGGPYEQYF.

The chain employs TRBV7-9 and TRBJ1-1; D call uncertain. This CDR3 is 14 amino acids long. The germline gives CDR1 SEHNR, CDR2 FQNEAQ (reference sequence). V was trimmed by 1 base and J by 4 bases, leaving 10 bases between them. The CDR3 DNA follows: TGTGCCAGCAGCTTAGGGGGTTCCCCCACTGAAGCTTTCTTT. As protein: CASSLGGSPTEAFF.

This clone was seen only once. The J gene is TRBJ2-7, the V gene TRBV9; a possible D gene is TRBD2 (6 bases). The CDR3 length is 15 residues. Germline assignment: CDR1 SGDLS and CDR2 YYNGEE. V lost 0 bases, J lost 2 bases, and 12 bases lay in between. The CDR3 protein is CASSVAAGLPYEQYF. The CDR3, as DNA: TGTGCCAGCAGCGTAGCGGCGGGACTCCCCTACGAGCAGTACTTC.

CDR3 sequence reads: CASSLSTRGEQYF. CDR3 coding DNA: TGCGCCAGCAGCTTGTCAACGAGGGGCGAGCAGTACTTC. The V gene is TRBV5-1, the J gene TRBJ2-7, with D perhaps TRBD1 or TRBD2 (5 bases each). The V gene lost 1 base and the J gene lost 6 bases, with 11 bases spanning the gap. This CDR3 has 13 residues. Per germline, CDR1 SGHRS and CDR2 YFSETQ. Variable domain in full (rest from reference TRBV5-1 and TRBJ2-7): KAGVTQTPRYLIKTRGQQVTLSCSPISGHRSVSWYQQTPGQGLQFLFEYFSETQRNKGNFPGRFSGRQFSNSRSEMNVSTLELGDSALYLCASSLSTRGEQYFGPGTRLTVT.

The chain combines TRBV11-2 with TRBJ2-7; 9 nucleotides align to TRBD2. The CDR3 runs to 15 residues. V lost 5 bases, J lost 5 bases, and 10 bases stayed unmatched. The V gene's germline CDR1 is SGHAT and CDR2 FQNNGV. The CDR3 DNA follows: TGTGCCAGCAGCACTCTTAGCGGGAGTATCGACGAGCAGTACTTC. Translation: CASSTLSGSIDEQYF.

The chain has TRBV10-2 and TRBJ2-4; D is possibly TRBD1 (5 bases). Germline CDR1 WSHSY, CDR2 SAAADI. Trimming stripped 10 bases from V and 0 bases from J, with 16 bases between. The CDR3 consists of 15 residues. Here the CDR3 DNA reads TGCGCCACCACAGACAGTACCCTAGCCAAAAACATTCAGTACTTC. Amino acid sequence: CATTDSTLAKNIQYF.

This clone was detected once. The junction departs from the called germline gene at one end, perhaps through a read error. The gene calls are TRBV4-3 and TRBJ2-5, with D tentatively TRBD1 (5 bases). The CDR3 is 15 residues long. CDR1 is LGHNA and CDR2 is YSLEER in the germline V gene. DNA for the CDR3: TGCGCCAGCAGCCCCCATGTGGGGCAAGGAGAGGCCCAGTACTTC. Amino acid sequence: CASSPHVGQGEAQYF.

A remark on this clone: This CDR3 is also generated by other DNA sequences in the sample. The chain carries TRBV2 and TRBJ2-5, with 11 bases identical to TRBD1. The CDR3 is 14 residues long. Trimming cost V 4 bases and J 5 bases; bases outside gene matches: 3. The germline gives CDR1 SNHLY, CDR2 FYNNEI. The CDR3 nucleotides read TGTGCCAGCAGTGCAGGGACAGGGGGGGAGACCCAGTACTTC. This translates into CASSAGTGGETQYF.

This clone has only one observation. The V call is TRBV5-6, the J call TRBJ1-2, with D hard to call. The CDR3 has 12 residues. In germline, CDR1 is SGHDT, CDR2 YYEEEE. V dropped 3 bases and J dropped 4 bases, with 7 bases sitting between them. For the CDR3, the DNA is TGTGCCAGCAGCTCGGACCTCTATGGCTACACCTTC. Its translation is CASSSDLYGYTF. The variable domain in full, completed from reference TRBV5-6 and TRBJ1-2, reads DAGVTQSPTHLIKTRGQQVTLRCSPKSGHDTVSWYQQALGQGPQFIFQYYEEEERQRGNFPDRFSGHQFPNYSSELNVNALLLGDSALYLCASSSDLYGYTFGSGTRLTVV.

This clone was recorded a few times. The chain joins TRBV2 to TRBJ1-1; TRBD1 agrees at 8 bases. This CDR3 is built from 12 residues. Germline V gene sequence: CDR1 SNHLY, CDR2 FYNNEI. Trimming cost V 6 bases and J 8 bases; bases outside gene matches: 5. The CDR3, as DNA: TGTGCCAGCAGCGATGACAGGGGAGAAGCTTTCTTT. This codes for CASSDDRGEAFF.